This TCR beta chain was profiled in a study of identical twins. TCRdb re-called the 5' RACE reads through MiXCR, storing one row per CDR3 protein. This sample carries around 690,000 distinct CDR3 sequences, around 20% of them seen once, and the ten largest clones take 4.3%. These same data were also listed under a study on T cells expressing NK-cell markers.

This receptor was identified in a woman aged 18-29 years in good health. Sequenced input: PBMCs.

CDR3 residues: CASSPGTPRDIQYF. CDR3 DNA: TGTGCCAGCAGCCCCGGGACTCCTCGGGACATTCAGTACTTC. The chain uses TRBV11-2 and TRBJ2-4, with D possibly matching TRBD2 (6 bases). The germline V and J ends were trimmed by 5 bases and 8 bases, with 16 bases remaining between them. Germline V gives CDR1 SGHAT, CDR2 FQNNGV. This CDR3 comprises 14 residues. Full variable domain (rest looked up from reference TRBV11-2 and TRBJ2-4): EAGVAQSPRYKIIEKRQSVAFWCNPISGHATLYWYQQILGQGPKLLIQFQNNGVVDDSQLPKDRFSAERLKGVDSTLKIQPAKLEDSAVYLCASSPGTPRDIQYFGAGTRLSVL.